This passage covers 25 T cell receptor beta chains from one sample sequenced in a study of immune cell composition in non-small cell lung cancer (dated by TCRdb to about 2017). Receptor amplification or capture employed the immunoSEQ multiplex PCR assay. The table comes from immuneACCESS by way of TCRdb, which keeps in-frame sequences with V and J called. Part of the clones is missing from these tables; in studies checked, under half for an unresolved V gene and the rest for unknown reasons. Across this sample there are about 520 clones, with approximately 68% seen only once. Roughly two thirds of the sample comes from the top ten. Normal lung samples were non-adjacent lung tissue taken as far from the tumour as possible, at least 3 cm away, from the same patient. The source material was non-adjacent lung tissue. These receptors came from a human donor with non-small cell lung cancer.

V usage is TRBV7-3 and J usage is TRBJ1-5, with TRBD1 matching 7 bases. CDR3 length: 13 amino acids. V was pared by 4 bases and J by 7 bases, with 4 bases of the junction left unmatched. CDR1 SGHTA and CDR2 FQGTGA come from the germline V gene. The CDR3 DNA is TGTGCCAGCAGCTCCAGACAGGGCCAGCCCCAGCATTTT. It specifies CASSSRQGQPQHF.

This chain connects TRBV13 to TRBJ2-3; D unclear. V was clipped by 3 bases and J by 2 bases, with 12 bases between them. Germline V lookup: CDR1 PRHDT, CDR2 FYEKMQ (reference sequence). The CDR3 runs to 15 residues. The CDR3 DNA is TGTGCCAGCAGCTTCCCGGGCTCTTTCACAGATACGCAGTATTTT. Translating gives CASSFPGSFTDTQYF.

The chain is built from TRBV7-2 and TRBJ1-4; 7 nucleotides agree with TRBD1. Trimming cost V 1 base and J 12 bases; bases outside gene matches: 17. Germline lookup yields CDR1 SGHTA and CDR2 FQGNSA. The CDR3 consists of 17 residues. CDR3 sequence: CASSLEGASGAKRELFF. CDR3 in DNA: TGTGCCAGCAGCTTAGAGGGGGCCTCGGGGGCGAAAAGGGAACTGTTTTTT.

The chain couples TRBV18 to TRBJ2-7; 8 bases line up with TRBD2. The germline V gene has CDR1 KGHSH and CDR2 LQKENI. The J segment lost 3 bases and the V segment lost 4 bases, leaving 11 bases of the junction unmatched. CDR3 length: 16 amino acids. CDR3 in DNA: TGTGCCAGCTCACGGGGCCCGGGACTAGAAAACTACGAGCAGTACTTC. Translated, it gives CASSRGPGLENYEQYF.

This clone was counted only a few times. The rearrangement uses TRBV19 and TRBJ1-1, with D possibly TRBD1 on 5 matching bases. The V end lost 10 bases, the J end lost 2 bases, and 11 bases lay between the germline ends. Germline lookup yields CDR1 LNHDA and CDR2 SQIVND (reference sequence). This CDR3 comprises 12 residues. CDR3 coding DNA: TGTGCCATTCTCAGGGACAACACTGAAGCTTTCTTT. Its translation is CAILRDNTEAFF.

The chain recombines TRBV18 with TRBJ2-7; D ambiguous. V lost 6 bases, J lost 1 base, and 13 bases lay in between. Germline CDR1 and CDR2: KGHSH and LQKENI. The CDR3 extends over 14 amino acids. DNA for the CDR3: TGTGCCAGCTCGCCCGGAGTTGGTTCCTACGAGCAGTACTTC. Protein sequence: CASSPGVGSYEQYF.

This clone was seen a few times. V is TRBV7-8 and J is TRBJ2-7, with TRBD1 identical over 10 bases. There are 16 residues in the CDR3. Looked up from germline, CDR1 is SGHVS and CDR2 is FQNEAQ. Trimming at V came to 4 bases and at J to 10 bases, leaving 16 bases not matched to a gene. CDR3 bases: TGTGCCAGCAGCTCCTCAACTCTCGGGACAGGGGATATCCAGTACTTC. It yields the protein CASSSSTLGTGDIQYF.

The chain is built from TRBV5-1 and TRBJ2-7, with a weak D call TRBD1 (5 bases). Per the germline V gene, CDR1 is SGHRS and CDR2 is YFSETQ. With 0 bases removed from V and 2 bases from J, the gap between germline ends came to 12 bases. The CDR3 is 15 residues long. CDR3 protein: CASSLAGQGPYEQYF. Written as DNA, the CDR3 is TGCGCCAGCAGCTTGGCTGGTCAGGGCCCCTACGAGCAGTACTTC.

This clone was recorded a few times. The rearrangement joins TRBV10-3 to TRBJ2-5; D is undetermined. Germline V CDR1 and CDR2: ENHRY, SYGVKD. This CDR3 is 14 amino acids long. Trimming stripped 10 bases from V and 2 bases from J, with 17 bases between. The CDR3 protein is CATAGAAVQETQYF. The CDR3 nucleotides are TGTGCCACCGCCGGCGCGGCAGTGCAAGAGACCCAGTACTTC.

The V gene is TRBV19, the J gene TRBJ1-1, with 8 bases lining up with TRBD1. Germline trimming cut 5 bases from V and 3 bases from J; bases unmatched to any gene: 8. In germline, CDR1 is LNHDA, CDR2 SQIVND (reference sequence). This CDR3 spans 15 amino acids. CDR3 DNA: TGTGCCAGTAGTTCGCGACAGGGGTCGGACACTGAAGCTTTCTTT. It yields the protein CASSSRQGSDTEAFF.

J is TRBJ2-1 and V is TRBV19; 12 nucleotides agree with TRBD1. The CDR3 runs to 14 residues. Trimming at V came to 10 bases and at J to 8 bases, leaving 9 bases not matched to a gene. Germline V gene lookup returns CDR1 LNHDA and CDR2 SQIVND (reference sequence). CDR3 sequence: CATSGGQGADEQFF. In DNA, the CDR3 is TGTGCCACCAGTGGGGGACAGGGGGCGGATGAGCAGTTCTTC.

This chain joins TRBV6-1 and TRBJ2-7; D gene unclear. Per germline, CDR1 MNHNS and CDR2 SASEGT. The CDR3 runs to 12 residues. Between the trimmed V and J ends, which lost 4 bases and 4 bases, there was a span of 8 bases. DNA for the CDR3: TGTGCCAGCAGTGGCGACTTGTACGAGCAGTACTTC. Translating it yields CASSGDLYEQYF.

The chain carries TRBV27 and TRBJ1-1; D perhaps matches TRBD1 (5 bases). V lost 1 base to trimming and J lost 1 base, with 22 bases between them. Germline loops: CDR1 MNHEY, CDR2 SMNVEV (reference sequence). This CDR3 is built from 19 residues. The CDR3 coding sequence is TGTGCCAGCAGTTTATTAGCACAGGTTTCAACCGGAGGGAACACTGAAGCTTTCTTT. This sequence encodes CASSLLAQVSTGGNTEAFF.

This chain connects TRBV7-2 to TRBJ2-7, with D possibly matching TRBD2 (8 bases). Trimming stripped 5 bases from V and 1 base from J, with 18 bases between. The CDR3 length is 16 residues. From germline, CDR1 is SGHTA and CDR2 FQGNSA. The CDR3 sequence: CASSHEGASGSYEQYF. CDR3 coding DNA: TGTGCCAGCAGCCACGAGGGGGCTAGCGGGTCCTACGAGCAGTACTTC.

In DNA, the CDR3 is TGCGCCAGCAGCTTGGTCCGGGGCGAGCAGTACTTC. Encoded protein: CASSLVRGEQYF. The genes are TRBV5-1 and TRBJ2-7, with D possibly TRBD2 on 5 matching bases. Per the germline V gene, CDR1 is SGHRS and CDR2 is YFSETQ. Trimming removed 0 bases at V and 6 bases at J, with 7 bases between. The CDR3 has 12 amino acids.

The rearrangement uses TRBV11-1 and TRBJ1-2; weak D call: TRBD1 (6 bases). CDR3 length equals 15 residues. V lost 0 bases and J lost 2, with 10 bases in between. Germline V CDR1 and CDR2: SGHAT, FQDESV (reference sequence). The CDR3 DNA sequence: TGTGCCAGCAGCTTAGCCAGGGGAGAGAACTATGGCTACACCTTC. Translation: CASSLARGENYGYTF.

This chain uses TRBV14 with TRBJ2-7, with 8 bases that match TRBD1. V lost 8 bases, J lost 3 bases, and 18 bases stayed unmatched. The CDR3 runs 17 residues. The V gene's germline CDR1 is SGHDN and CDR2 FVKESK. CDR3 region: CASAAGTGGFIGYEQYF. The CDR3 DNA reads TGTGCCAGCGCCGCCGGTACAGGGGGGTTTATTGGCTACGAGCAGTACTTC.

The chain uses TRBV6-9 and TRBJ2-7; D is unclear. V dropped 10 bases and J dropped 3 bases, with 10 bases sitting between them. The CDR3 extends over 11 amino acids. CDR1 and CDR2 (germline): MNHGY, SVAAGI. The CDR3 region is CAITDGYEQYF. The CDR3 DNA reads TGTGCCATCACCGACGGCTACGAGCAGTACTTC.

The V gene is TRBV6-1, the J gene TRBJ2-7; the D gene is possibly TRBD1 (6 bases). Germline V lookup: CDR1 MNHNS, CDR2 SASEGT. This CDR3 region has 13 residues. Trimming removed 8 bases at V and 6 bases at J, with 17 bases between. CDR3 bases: TGTGCCAGCTCATTATCAGGGGTGGGCGAGCAGTACTTC. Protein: CASSLSGVGEQYF.

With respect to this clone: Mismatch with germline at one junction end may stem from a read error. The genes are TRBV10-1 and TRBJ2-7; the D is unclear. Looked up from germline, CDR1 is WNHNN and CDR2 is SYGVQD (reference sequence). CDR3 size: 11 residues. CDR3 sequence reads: CAITDGYEQYF. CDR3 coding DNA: TGTGCCATCACCGACGGCTACGAGCAGTACTTC.

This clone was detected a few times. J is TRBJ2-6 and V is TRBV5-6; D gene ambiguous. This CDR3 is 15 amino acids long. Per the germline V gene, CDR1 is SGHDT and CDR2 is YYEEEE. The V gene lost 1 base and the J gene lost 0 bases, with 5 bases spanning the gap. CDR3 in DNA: TGTGCCAGCAGCTTGAAAGTCTCTGGGGCCAACGTCCTGACTTTC. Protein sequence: CASSLKVSGANVLTF.

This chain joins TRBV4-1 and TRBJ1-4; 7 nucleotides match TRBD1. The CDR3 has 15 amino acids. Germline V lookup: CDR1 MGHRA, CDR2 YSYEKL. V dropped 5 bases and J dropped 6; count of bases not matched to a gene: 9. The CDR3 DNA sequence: TGCGCCAGCAGCTCTACCGGGACAGCGGATGAAAAACTGTTTTTT. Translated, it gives CASSSTGTADEKLFF.

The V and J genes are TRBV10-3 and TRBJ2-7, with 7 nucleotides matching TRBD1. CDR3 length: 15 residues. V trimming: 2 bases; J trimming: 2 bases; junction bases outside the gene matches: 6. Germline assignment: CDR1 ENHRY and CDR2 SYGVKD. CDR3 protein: CAISEGDSNTYEQYF. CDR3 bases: TGTGCCATCAGTGAGGGGGACAGCAACACCTACGAGCAGTACTTC.

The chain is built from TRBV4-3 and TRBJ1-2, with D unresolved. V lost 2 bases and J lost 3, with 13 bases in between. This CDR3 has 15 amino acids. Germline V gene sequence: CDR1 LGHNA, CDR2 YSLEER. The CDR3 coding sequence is TGCGCCAGCAGCCAAAGTAATCAAGCTGACTATGGCTACACCTTC. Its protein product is CASSQSNQADYGYTF.

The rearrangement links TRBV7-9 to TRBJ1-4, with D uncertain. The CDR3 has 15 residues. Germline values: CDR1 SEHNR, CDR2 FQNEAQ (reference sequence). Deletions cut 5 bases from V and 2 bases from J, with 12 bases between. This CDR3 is CASSRGIRTNEKLFF. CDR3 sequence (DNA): TGTGCCAGCAGCCGAGGAATCCGGACTAATGAAAAACTGTTTTTT.